The T cell receptor (beta chain) under discussion was sequenced for a study of T cell responses to AZD1222 COVID-19 vaccine. Broader study findings: Only after the peak T cell response were repertoires sampled. Donors, mostly white British, included more females; clonal diversity was possibly underestimated.

The CDR3 runs to 13 residues. Germline lookup yields CDR1 SGHTA and CDR2 FQGNSA. Trimming took 4 bases from V and 2 from J, leaving 9 bases between them. Concerning this clone: Its antigen is as yet unknown.

Assay used: immunoSEQ multiplex PCR; TCRdb lists only in-frame clones, some missing. The sample has 150,000 to 200,000 clones, 85% to 90% seen once. The source is an adult who received the MenACWY meningococcal vaccine as a control. The chain recombines TRBV7-2 with TRBJ2-7; tentative D call: TRBD1 (5 bases). The input for sequencing was peripheral blood, taken 28 days after the second dose of the MenACWY control vaccine. The CDR3 nucleotides read TGTGCCAGCAGCTCACAGGCTGCCTACGAGCAGTACTTC. It encodes CASSSQAAYEQYF. The full variable domain, completed using reference TRBV7-2 and TRBJ2-7, is GAGVSQSPSNKVTEKGKDVELRCDPISGHTALYWYRQSLGQGLEFLIYFQGNSAPDKSGLPSDRFSAERTGGSVSTLTIQRTQQEDSAVYLCASSSQAAYEQYFGPGTRLTVT.